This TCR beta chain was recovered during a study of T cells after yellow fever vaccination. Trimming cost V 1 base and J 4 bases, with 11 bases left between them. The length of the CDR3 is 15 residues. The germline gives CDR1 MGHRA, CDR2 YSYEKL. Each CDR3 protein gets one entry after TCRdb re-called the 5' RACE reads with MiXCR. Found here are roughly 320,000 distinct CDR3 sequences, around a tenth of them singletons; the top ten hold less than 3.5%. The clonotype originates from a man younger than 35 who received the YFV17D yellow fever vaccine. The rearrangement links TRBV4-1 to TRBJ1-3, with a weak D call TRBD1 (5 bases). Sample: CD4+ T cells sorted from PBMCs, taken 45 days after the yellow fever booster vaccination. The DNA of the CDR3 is TGCGCCAGCAGCCAAGGGGGCCTGGAGGGAAACACCATATATTTT. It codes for CASSQGGLEGNTIYF.